This TCR beta chain was observed in a study of beta chain features in type 1 diabetes. General study points: Reads derived from cDNA could over-represent cells showing high TCR expression.

CDR1 MGHRA and CDR2 YSYEKL come from the germline V gene. The length of the CDR3 is 14 residues. Unmatched junction bases numbered 6, after V lost 4 bases and J lost 4 bases. cDNA synthesis used the whole RNA isolate, giving expressed TCRB sequences. Sequenced by immunoSEQ multiplex PCR; TCRdb stores in-frame clones only, minus some. The table includes roughly 150,000 clones, approximately 8.1% detected once. The single heparinised draw taken from each donor contained around 100 mL of blood on average. Using CD45RO/CCR7/CD25/CD127/CD95/CD27, CD4+ naive, central memory, regulatory and stem cell-like memory cells were sorted. Of note for this clone: Its antigen is still unknown.

The sample was central memory CD4+ T cells from blood. The sequence was collected from a man younger than 35 in good health. The rearrangement joins TRBV4-1 to TRBJ1-2; TRBD1 matches 7 bases. The CDR3 DNA reads TGCGCCAGCAGCCCCAGACAGGGATCCTATGGCTACACCTTC. This sequence encodes CASSPRQGSYGYTF.